The rows below give T cell receptor beta chains drawn from one sample of a study of blood T cell repertoires in COVID-19. Some clones are missing from TCRdb's copy, which holds only in-frame ones; the method was immunoSEQ multiplex PCR. Here the sample spans around 400,000 clones, approximately 89% being singletons. Sequencing input: peripheral blood. These TCRs come from a woman aged 55-69 years with COVID-19, enrolled during active disease. The CDR3 runs from the conserved cysteine through the conserved F or W. A D gene is named only where the DNA matches it firmly. A clone size is listed for some rows: how often the clone was seen (once, few, many), or a class if it is expanded.

d_call | j_call | clone_size | v_call | cdr3_nt | cdr3_aa
. | TRBJ1-5 | . | TRBV2 | TGTGCCAGCAGTGACTGGGGGCTTTCGTGGCGGCAGCCCCAGCATTTT | CASSDWGLSWRQPQHF
TRBD2 | TRBJ2-1 | . | TRBV30 | TGTGCCTGGAGGGCGGGGGGGACCTACAATGAGCAGTTCTTC | CAWRAGGTYNEQFF
. | TRBJ1-6 | . | TRBV10-3 | TGTGCCATCAGTGAGGCCGCGGATTATTCACCCCTCCACTTT | CAISEAADYSPLHF
TRBD1 | TRBJ1-1 | . | TRBV5-4 | TGTGCCAGCAGCCGGACAGGGGGGACTGAAGCTTTCTTT | CASSRTGGTEAFF
TRBD1 | TRBJ2-1 | . | TRBV27 | TGTGCCAGCGGCAGACAGGGGGGTCAGTTAACTTACAATGAGCAGTTCTTC | CASGRQGGQLTYNEQFF
. | TRBJ1-1 | . | TRBV23-1 | TGCGCCAGCAGTCCCCGACACATTTACCCTGAAGCTTTCTTT | CASSPRHIYPEAFF
TRBD1 | TRBJ1-1 | few | TRBV4-1 | TGCGCCAGCAGCGCAACCGGGACAGGAGGCACTGAAGCTTTCTTT | CASSATGTGGTEAFF
TRBD1 | TRBJ1-6 | . | TRBV28 | TGTGCCAGCAACAATCTCGGGACAGGGGAAAATTCACCCCTCCACTTT | CASNNLGTGENSPLHF
. | TRBJ1-2 | once | TRBV6-2/TRBV6-3 | TGTGCCAGCAGTTATACGAGTGCGGGCTATGGCTACACCTTC | CASSYTSAGYGYTF
. | TRBJ1-5 | . | TRBV19 | TGTGCCAGTAGTAAATCTTTTGCAGGGGCCGCCCTATGGCCCCAGCATTTT | CASSKSFAGAALWPQHF
. | TRBJ2-7 | . | TRBV4-1 | TGCGCCAGCAGCCAGGCTTCGACAGACTACGAGCAGTACTTC | CASSQASTDYEQYF
. | TRBJ1-2 | once | TRBV6-6 | TGTGCCAGCAGTTACCGGGGGAAGGACTATGGCTACACCTTC | CASSYRGKDYGYTF
TRBD2 | TRBJ2-2 | . | TRBV6-4 | TGTGCCAGCAGTGACTTCCGCGGGGGGAACACCGGGGAGCTGTTTTTT | CASSDFRGGNTGELFF
. | TRBJ1-1 | few | TRBV2 | TGTGCCAGCAGTGTTCGGCGGGATACTGAAGCTTTCTTT | CASSVRRDTEAFF
TRBD1 | TRBJ1-5 | . | TRBV28 | TGTGCCAGCAGCAGGGACAGTAATCAGCCCCAGCATTTT | CASSRDSNQPQHF
. | TRBJ2-7 | . | TRBV20-1 | TGCAGTGCTATACAGGTTGGCGAGCAGTACTTC | CSAIQVGEQYF
. | TRBJ1-1 | once | TRBV19 | TGTGCCGTGGAACAGGTTGGTGGAAACACTGAAGCTTTCTTT | CAVEQVGGNTEAFF
. | TRBJ2-2 | . | TRBV6-6 | TGTGCCAGCACAGCGACGAACACCGGGGAGCTGTTTTTT | CASTATNTGELFF
. | TRBJ1-6 | . | TRBV19 | TGTGCCAGCGAGGTGGGGACAAGTAATTCACCCCTCCACTTT | CASEVGTSNSPLHF
. | TRBJ2-1 | . | TRBV7-2 | TGTGCCAGCAGCACGGACACGAGCTCCTACAATGAGCAGTTCTTC | CASSTDTSSYNEQFF
TRBD1 | TRBJ1-1 | once | TRBV28 | TGTGCCAGCAGTCCTACGACAGGGGTGAACACTGAAGCTTTCTTT | CASSPTTGVNTEAFF
TRBD1 | TRBJ1-2 | once | TRBV19 | TGTGCCAGTAGTATGACAGGGGGCGCGGTAATCTATGGCTACACCTTC | CASSMTGGAVIYGYTF
TRBD1 | TRBJ2-5 | . | TRBV29-1 | TGCAGCGTTGACCTGACAGGGTCAGTTGAGACCCAGTACTTC | CSVDLTGSVETQYF
. | TRBJ1-1 | . | TRBV29-1 | TGCAGCGTTATCAGGGTGGCGAACACTGAAGCTTTCTTT | CSVIRVANTEAFF
TRBD1 | TRBJ1-1 | few | TRBV7-9 | TGTGCCAGCAGCTTAGAAGGCACCAGGGGGACTGAAGCTTTCTTT | CASSLEGTRGTEAFF
TRBD2 | TRBJ2-3 | . | TRBV15 | TGTGCCACCAGCAAAACCGGGACTAGCGGGGGAGATACGCAGTATTTT | CATSKTGTSGGDTQYF
. | TRBJ2-2 | . | TRBV28 | TGTGCCATCGAGGTGGCGGTCACCGGGGAGCTGTTTTTT | CAIEVAVTGELFF
. | TRBJ1-1 | . | TRBV7-9 | TGTGCCAGCAGCTTAGCGCTCCACCAGGCTGAAGCTTTCTTT | CASSLALHQAEAFF
TRBD1 | TRBJ1-2 | . | TRBV5-4 | TGTGCCAGCAGCCGATGGACAGGGGAGTGGGGCTACACCTTC | CASSRWTGEWGYTF
. | TRBJ1-2 | many | TRBV7-8 | TGTGCCAGCAGCCCAAAGAGGCTGGATGGCTACACCTTC | CASSPKRLDGYTF
. | TRBJ1-6 | . | TRBV18 | TGTGCCAGCTCACCCGGAGAGGGTTATAATTCACCCCTCCACTTT | CASSPGEGYNSPLHF
TRBD2 | TRBJ2-1 | . | TRBV4-2 | TGTGCCAGCAGCCAAGAACCGCGGGGGTCCTACAATGAGCAGTTCTTC | CASSQEPRGSYNEQFF
. | TRBJ2-7 | . | TRBV18 | TGTGCCAGCTCACCACGGCAGGCTGAGACCGAGCAGTACTTC | CASSPRQAETEQYF
TRBD1 | TRBJ1-3 | few | TRBV10-1 | TGCGCCAGCAGTGAGCCGGACAGGGTAAGTGGAAACACCATATATTTT | CASSEPDRVSGNTIYF
TRBD2 | TRBJ2-7 | . | TRBV11-2 | TGTGCCAGCAGCTTAGGGACTAGCAACTACGAGCAGTACTTC | CASSLGTSNYEQYF
TRBD1 | TRBJ1-4 | . | TRBV5-5 | TGTGCCAGCAGCTACTCAGGGGGGAATGAAAAACTGTTTTTT | CASSYSGGNEKLFF
. | TRBJ2-6 | . | TRBV5-6 | TGTGCCAGCAGCCCGTTCGACATCGGTCTTCCCAACAACGTCCTGACTTTC | CASSPFDIGLPNNVLTF
. | TRBJ2-7 | . | TRBV6-6 | TGTGCCAGCAGAGCATCGTCCTACGAGCAGTACTTC | CASRASSYEQYF
. | TRBJ2-1 | . | TRBV30 | TGTGCCTGGAGTGTACTGACTAGGTTATTCTACAATGAGCAGTTCTTC | CAWSVLTRLFYNEQFF
. | TRBJ2-5 | . | TRBV5-1 | TGCGCCAGCAGCTTGACAGAGCTCCAAGAGACCCAGTACTTC | CASSLTELQETQYF
TRBD2 | TRBJ2-5 | . | TRBV6-2/TRBV6-3 | TGTGCCAGCAGTAACCACCTCACGGGGGGAGAGACCCAGTACTTC | CASSNHLTGGETQYF
. | TRBJ2-7 | few | TRBV27 | TGTGCCAGCAGTTTCCCCGGGAGCGAGCAGTACTTC | CASSFPGSEQYF
. | TRBJ2-3 | once | TRBV6-4 | TGTGCCAGCAGGGACCTCGCGGGGGCCTACACAGATACGCAGTATTTT | CASRDLAGAYTDTQYF
TRBD2 | TRBJ2-2 | . | TRBV5-1 | TGCGCCAGCAGCCTGGGACTAGCGGGGGGCCTAAACACCGGGGAGCTGTTTTTT | CASSLGLAGGLNTGELFF
TRBD2 | TRBJ2-1 | . | TRBV19 | TGTGCCAGTAGGAACTCCTGGGCGGGGGGGAACAATGAGCAGTTCTTC | CASRNSWAGGNNEQFF
. | TRBJ2-7 | . | TRBV11-2 | TGTGCCAGCAGCTTAGGTCTTGGTTCGGTCGAGCAGTACTTC | CASSLGLGSVEQYF
. | TRBJ2-2 | . | TRBV27 | TGTGCCAGCAGTTCACCTCCCTCTAAGCTGTTTTTT | CASSSPPSKLFF
TRBD1 | TRBJ1-1 | . | TRBV5-1 | TGCGCCAGCAGCTTACAGGGGGCCGCCACTGAAGCTTTCTTT | CASSLQGAATEAFF
. | TRBJ1-5 | . | TRBV6-5 | TGTGCCAGCTCCCCCCAGCAGGCTCAGCCCCAGCATTTT | CASSPQQAQPQHF
TRBD1 | TRBJ1-2 | . | TRBV9 | TGTGCCAGCAGCGCCCAGGACAGGTACAATGGCTACACCTTC | CASSAQDRYNGYTF
TRBD2 | TRBJ2-7 | once | TRBV27 | TGTGCCAGCAGGTCCTTGGGCGGGGGGAACTACGAGCAGTACTTC | CASRSLGGGNYEQYF
. | TRBJ1-5 | few | TRBV4-1 | TGCGCCAGCAGCCCGCACTTGGACAGAGGCAATCAGCCCCAGCATTTT | CASSPHLDRGNQPQHF
TRBD2 | TRBJ2-3 | . | TRBV3-1/TRBV3-2 | TGTGCCAGCAAGGTCGAGCGGGGGCCCCAGGATACGCAGTATTTT | CASKVERGPQDTQYF
TRBD1 | TRBJ1-2 | . | TRBV28 | TGTGCCAGCAGTGTTATCCAGGGGGCGCCTGGCTACACCTTC | CASSVIQGAPGYTF
TRBD1 | TRBJ2-2 | . | TRBV6-5 | TGTGCCAGCAGACTCGGGACAGGGGTCCCCGGGGAGCTGTTTTTT | CASRLGTGVPGELFF
TRBD2 | TRBJ2-3 | . | TRBV7-6 | TGTGCCAGCAGCTTAGCTACTGGCGGCGGGGGGTTCACAGATACGCAGTATTTT | CASSLATGGGGFTDTQYF
TRBD1 | TRBJ2-2 | . | TRBV12-5 | TGTGCTAGTGCCGGGACAGGGGTCACCCGGTCGAGGGCCGGGGAGCTGTTTTTT | CASAGTGVTRSRAGELFF
. | TRBJ2-2 | . | TRBV7-3 | TGTGCCAGCAGCTTGGGTCCTGCAGCGGGGGAGCTGTTTTTT | CASSLGPAAGELFF
. | TRBJ1-1 | . | TRBV6-5 | TGTGCCAGCCGAGAACCAGGGAACACTGAAGCTTTCTTT | CASREPGNTEAFF
. | TRBJ1-2 | . | TRBV5-4 | TGTGCCAGCCTCAAGTTGGGGGGGGTTTTGGATGGCTACACCTTC | CASLKLGGVLDGYTF